Following are 2 T cell receptor beta chains from one sample sequenced in a study of metastatic and nonmetastatic thyroid tumors (dated by TCRdb to 2019 to 2021). The library was made by PCR. Sequencer: Illumina HiSeq 4000. TCRdb reworked the public reads: Q25 trimming with fastp, MiXCR clone assembly, productive beta chains retained. The table for this sample lists 20,000 to 25,000 clones; roughly 22% of them were counted only once. The ten largest clones take up more than 5.5% of the sample. No patient had received any treatment before thyroid surgery. The specimen was tumor tissue. The receptors come from a female donor with papillary thyroid cancer or a benign thyroid nodule (not recorded which). Some clones in this sample may be carry-over from other donors' samples.

The chain carries TRBV11-2 and TRBJ1-2; D uncertain. V was trimmed by 0 bases and J by 4 bases, leaving 6 bases between them. Germline CDR1 reads SGHAT; CDR2 reads FQNNGV. CDR3 length: 13 amino acids. The CDR3 region has the DNA TGTGCCAGCAGCTTAGAGGGTTTCTATGGCTACACCTTC. As protein: CASSLEGFYGYTF.

This clone was observed at least ten times. V and J are TRBV6-1 and TRBJ1-5; TRBD1 is a possible D gene (5 bases). CDR1 and CDR2 (germline): MNHNS, SASEGT. V lost 6 bases and J lost 0, with 12 bases in between. CDR3 length equals 15 residues. DNA for the CDR3: TGTGCCAGCAGCATGGGGGTACATAGCAATCAGCCCCAGCATTTT. As protein: CASSMGVHSNQPQHF.